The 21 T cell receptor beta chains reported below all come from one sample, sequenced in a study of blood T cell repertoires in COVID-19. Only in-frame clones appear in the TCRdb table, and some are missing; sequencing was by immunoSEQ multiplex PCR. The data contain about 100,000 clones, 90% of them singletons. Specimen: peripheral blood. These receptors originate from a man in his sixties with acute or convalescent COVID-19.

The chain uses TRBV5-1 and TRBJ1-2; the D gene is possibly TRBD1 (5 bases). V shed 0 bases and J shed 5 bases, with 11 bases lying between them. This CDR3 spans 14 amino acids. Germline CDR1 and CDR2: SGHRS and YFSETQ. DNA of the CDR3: TGCGCCAGCAGCTTGGGACAGTCTCGGTATGGCTACACCTTC. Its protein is CASSLGQSRYGYTF.

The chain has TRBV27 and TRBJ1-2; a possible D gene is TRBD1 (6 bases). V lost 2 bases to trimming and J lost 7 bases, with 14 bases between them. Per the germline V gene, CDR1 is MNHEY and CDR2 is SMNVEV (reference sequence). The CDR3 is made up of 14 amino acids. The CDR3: CASSLRGGKGGYTF. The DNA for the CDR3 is TGTGCCAGCAGTTTAAGGGGGGGGAAGGGTGGCTACACCTTC.

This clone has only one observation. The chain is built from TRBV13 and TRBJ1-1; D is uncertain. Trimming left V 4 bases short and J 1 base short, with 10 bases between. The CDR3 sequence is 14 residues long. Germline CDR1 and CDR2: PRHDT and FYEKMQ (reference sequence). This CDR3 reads CASSSPRENTEAFF. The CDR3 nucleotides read TGTGCCAGCAGCTCTCCGAGGGAGAACACTGAAGCTTTCTTT.

The CDR3 spells CASSPMRASGSNEQFF. The CDR3, as DNA: TGTGCCAGCTCACCCATGCGGGCTAGCGGTTCCAATGAGCAGTTCTTC. V and J are TRBV18 and TRBJ2-1, with 7 bases matching TRBD2. CDR3 length: 16 amino acids. Looked up from germline, CDR1 is KGHSH and CDR2 is LQKENI. With 3 bases clipped from V and 6 bases from J, the junction kept 11 bases outside the gene matches.

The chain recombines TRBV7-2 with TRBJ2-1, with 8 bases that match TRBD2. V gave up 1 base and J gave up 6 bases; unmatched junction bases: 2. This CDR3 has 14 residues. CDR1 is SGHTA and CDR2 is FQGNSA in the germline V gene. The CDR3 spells CASSLDREGNEQFF. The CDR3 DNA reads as TGTGCCAGCAGCTTAGATCGGGAGGGCAATGAGCAGTTCTTC.

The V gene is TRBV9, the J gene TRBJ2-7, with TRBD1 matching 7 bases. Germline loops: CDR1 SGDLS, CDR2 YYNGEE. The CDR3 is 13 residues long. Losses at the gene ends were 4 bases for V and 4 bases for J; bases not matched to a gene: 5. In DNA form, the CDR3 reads TGTGCCAGCAGCAAAACAGGGGTTTACGAGCAGTACTTC. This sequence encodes CASSKTGVYEQYF.

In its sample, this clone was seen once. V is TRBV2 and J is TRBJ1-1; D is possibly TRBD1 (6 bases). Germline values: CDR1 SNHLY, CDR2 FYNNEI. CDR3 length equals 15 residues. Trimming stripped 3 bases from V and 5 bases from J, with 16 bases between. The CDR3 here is CASSDPRTGLTEAFF. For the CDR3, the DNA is TGTGCCAGCAGTGATCCACGAACAGGGTTAACTGAAGCTTTCTTT.

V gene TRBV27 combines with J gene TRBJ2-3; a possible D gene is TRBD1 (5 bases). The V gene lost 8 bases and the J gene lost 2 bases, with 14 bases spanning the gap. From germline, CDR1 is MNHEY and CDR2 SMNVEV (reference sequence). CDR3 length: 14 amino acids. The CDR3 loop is CASQMGQPTDTQYF. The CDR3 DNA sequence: TGTGCCAGCCAGATGGGGCAGCCCACAGATACGCAGTATTTT.

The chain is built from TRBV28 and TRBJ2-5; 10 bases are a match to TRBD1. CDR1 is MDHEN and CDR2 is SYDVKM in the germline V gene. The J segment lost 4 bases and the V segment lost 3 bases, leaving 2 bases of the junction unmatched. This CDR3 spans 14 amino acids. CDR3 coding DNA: TGTGCCAGCAGTTTTGACAGGGGGCCAGAGACCCAGTACTTC. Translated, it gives CASSFDRGPETQYF.

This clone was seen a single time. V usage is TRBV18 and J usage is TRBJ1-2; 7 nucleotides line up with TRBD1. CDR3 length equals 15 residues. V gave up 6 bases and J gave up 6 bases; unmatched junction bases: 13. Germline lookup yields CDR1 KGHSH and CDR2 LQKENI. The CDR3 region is CASSHQGVISHGYTF. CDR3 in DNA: TGTGCCAGCTCGCACCAGGGGGTGATATCACATGGCTACACCTTC. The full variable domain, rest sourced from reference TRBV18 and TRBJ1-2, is NAGVMQNPRHLVRRRGQEARLRCSPMKGHSHVYWYRQLPEEGLKFMVYLQKENIIDESGMPKERFSAEFPKEGPSILRIQQVVRGDSAAYFCASSHQGVISHGYTFGSGTRLTVV.

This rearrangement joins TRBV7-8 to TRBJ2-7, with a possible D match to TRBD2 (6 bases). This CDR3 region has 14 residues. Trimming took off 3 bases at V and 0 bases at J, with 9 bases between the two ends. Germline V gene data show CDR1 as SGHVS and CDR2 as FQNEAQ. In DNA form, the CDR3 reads TGTGCCAGCAGCTTTGGGACTTTCTCCTACGAGCAGTACTTC. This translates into CASSFGTFSYEQYF.

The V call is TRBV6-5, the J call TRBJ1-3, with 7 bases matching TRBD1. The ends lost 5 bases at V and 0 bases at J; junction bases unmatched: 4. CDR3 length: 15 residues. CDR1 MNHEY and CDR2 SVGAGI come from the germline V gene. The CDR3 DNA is TGTGCCAGCAGTCGTACAGGGGACTCTGGAAACACCATATATTTT. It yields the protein CASSRTGDSGNTIYF.

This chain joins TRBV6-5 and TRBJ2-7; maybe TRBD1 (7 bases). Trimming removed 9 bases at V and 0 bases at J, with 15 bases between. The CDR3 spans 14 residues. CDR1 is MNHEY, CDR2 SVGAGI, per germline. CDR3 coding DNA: TGTGCCAGTACCAGGGGGGAGAGCTCCTACGAGCAGTACTTC. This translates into CASTRGESSYEQYF.

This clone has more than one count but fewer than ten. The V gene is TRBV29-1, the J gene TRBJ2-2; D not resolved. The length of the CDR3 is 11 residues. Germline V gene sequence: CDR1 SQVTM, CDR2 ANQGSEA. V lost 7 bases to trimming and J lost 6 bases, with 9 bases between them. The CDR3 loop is CSARQAGELFF. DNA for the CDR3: TGCAGCGCCCGTCAGGCCGGGGAGCTGTTTTTT.

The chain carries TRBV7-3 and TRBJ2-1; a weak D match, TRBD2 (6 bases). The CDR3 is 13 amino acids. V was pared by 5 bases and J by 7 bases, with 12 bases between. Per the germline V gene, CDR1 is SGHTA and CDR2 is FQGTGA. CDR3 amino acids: CASSLGLFNEQFF. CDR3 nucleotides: TGTGCCAGCAGCCTCGGACTATTTAATGAGCAGTTCTTC.

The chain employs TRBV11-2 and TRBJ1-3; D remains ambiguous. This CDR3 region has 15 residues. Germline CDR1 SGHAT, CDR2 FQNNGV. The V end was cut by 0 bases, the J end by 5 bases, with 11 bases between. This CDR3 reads CASSLEPIVRNTIYF. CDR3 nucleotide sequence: TGTGCCAGCAGCTTAGAACCCATAGTTCGAAACACCATATATTTT.

CDR3 sequence (DNA): TGTGCCAGCACCAGAAGGGTGGCGGGAGCTTTCTTT. Its protein is CASTRRVAGAFF. V usage is TRBV11-3 and J usage is TRBJ1-1; no firm D call. V was clipped by 7 bases and J by 10 bases, with 16 bases between them. The CDR3 runs 12 residues. Germline-derived CDR1 and CDR2 are SGHNT and YENEEA.

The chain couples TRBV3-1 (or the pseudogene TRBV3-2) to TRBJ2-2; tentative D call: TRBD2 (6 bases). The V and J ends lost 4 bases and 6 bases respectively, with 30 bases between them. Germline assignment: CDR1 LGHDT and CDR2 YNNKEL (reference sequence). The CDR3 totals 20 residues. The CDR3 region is CASSLNPPLSGRDSAGELFF. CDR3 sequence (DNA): TGTGCCAGCAGCCTGAACCCCCCTTTATCCGGCCGGGACTCGGCCGGGGAGCTGTTTTTT.

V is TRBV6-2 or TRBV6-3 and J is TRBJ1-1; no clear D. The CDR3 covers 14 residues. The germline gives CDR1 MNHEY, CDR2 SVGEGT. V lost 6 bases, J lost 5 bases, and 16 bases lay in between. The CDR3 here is CASSRPIGRTEAFF. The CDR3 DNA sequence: TGTGCCAGCAGCCGCCCTATTGGGAGGACTGAAGCTTTCTTT.

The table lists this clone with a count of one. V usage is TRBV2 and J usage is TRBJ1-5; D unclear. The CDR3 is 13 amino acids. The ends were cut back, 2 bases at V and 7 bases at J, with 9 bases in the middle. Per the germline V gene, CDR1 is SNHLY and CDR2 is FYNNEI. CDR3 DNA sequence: TGTGCCAGCAGTGAATTACCCCTACAGCCCCAGCATTTT. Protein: CASSELPLQPQHF.

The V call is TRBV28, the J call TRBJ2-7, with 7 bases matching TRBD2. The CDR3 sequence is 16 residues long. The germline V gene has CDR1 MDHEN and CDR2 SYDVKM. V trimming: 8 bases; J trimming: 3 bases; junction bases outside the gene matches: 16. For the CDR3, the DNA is TGTGCCAGCTACGGGGGGTTCGCGGGGAACTTCTACGAGCAGTACTTC. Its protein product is CASYGGFAGNFYEQYF. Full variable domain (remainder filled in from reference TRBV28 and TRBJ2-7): DVKVTQSSRYLVKRTGEKVFLECVQDMDHENMFWYRQDPGLGLRLIYFSYDVKMKEKGDIPEGYSVSREKKERFSLILESASTNQTSMYLCASYGGFAGNFYEQYFGPGTRLTVT.